These 18 T cell receptor beta chains share one sample of origin, sequenced in a study of blood T cells in healthy people across ages. The authors ran a second PCR of 7 to 11 cycles using a sample-barcoded 5' primer and a J-beta primer mix. A single record per CDR3 protein comes from TCRdb applying MiXCR to the 5' RACE reads. The sample yields some 920,000 distinct CDR3 sequences, roughly half seen once. Sequenced material: blood. The receptors were sampled from a woman aged 55 to 70 in good health.

The sample holds a few counts of this clonotype. This chain uses TRBV29-1 with TRBJ2-1; D gene uncertain. Deletions cut 6 bases from V and 5 bases from J, with 11 bases between. Germline V gene data show CDR1 as SQVTM and CDR2 as ANQGSEA. The CDR3 runs to 12 residues. The DNA of the CDR3 is TGCAGCGTATCGGACCGGAACAATGAGCAGTTCTTC. Translated: CSVSDRNNEQFF.

The table lists this clonotype with a few counts. The chain carries TRBV7-2 and TRBJ1-1; D unresolved. Germline assignment: CDR1 SGHTA and CDR2 FQGNSA. The CDR3 covers 14 residues. Trimming removed 4 bases from V and 4 bases from J, with 13 bases in between. The CDR3, as DNA: TGTGCCAGCAGCTCAACCTTGGCGAGCACTGAAGCTTTCTTT. It specifies CASSSTLASTEAFF.

Ten or more counts support this clonotype. The chain is built from TRBV27 and TRBJ2-5; TRBD1 is a possible D gene (6 bases). Germline V lookup: CDR1 MNHEY, CDR2 SMNVEV (reference sequence). Trimming left V 4 bases short and J 5 bases short, with 14 bases between. The CDR3 runs to 14 residues. CDR3 sequence reads: CASSSWKGDETQYF. CDR3 DNA: TGTGCCAGCAGTTCGTGGAAGGGGGACGAGACCCAGTACTTC.

The rearrangement uses TRBV18 and TRBJ2-7, with 7 nucleotides matching TRBD1. This CDR3 comprises 15 residues. V shed 3 bases and J 1 base; nucleotides not matched to a gene: 6. Germline V gene sequence: CDR1 KGHSH, CDR2 LQKENI. This CDR3 is CASSPDRAFSYEQYF. The DNA for the CDR3 is TGTGCCAGCTCACCTGACAGGGCTTTTTCCTACGAGCAGTACTTC.

The genes are TRBV6-2 or TRBV6-3 and TRBJ2-4; D is unclear. The better agreement between TRBJ2-7 and the DNA end casts doubt on the J call. The CDR3 loop spans 12 amino acids. CDR1 MNHEY and CDR2 SVGEGT come from the germline V gene. This chain's CDR3 is CASSDVTYEQYF. CDR3 nucleotides: TGTGCCAGCAGTGACGTTACCTACGAGCAGTACTTC.

V usage is TRBV12-3 or TRBV12-4 and J usage is TRBJ2-1; tentatively, D is TRBD1 (6 bases). V shed 3 bases and J shed 5 bases, with 11 bases lying between them. This CDR3 contains 14 residues. The CDR3 DNA sequence: TGTGCCAGCAGTTTTTGGACAGCTAACAATGAGCAGTTCTTC. This encodes CASSFWTANNEQFF.

The V and J genes are TRBV6-2 or TRBV6-3 and TRBJ1-1; D unclear. V lost 10 bases, J lost 10 bases, and 16 bases lay in between. CDR3 length equals 11 residues. CDR1 MNHEY and CDR2 SVGEGT come from the germline V gene. The CDR3, as DNA: TGTGCCACAGGACGAACTGAAGCAGCTTTCTTT. It translates to CATGRTEAAFF.

This clonotype was detected once. The CDR3 DNA is TGTGCCAGCAGCCCCACTTTTAGCTCTGGAAACACCATATATTTT. Protein sequence: CASSPTFSSGNTIYF. This chain uses TRBV12-3 or TRBV12-4 with TRBJ1-3; D is unclear. V lost 6 bases and J 0 bases, leaving 12 bases between the germline ends. The CDR3 totals 15 residues.

This clonotype has only a few counts. The chain joins TRBV27 to TRBJ2-5; 7 nucleotides agree with TRBD2. The J call is uncertain, as TRBJ2-7 better fits the DNA end. Germline V gene sequence: CDR1 MNHEY, CDR2 SMNVEV (reference sequence). The CDR3 is made up of 15 amino acids. CDR3 coding DNA: TGTGCCAGCAGTTTATTCGAAGGGACTACCTACGAGCAGTACTTC. It specifies CASSLFEGTTYEQYF.

The V call is TRBV7-9, the J call TRBJ2-3, with TRBD2 identical over 7 bases. Trimming removed 7 bases from V and 7 bases from J; junction bases left unmatched: 8. The CDR3 has 13 amino acids. Germline V gene sequence: CDR1 SEHNR, CDR2 FQNEAQ (reference sequence). In DNA, the CDR3 is TGTGCCAGCAAGCTAGCGGCCGTAAATACGCAGTATTTT. This sequence encodes CASKLAAVNTQYF. The entire variable domain, with the rest obtained from reference TRBV7-9 and TRBJ2-3, is as follows: DTGVSQNPRHKITKRGQNVTFRCDPISEHNRLYWYRQTLGQGPEFLTYFQNEAQLEKSRLLSDRFSAERPKGSFSTLEIQRTEQGDSAMYLCASKLAAVNTQYFGPGTRLTVL.

The chain carries TRBV5-1 and TRBJ2-2, with D uncertain. CDR3 length: 15 residues. Looked up from germline, CDR1 is SGHRS and CDR2 is YFSETQ. V lost 5 bases and J 1 base, leaving 12 bases between the germline ends. The CDR3 DNA reads as TGCGCCAGCAGGGTTGAGTATGGGAACACCGGGGAGCTGTTTTTT. Its protein is CASRVEYGNTGELFF. Looking up the rest from reference TRBV5-1 and TRBJ2-2 gives the full variable domain: KAGVTQTPRYLIKTRGQQVTLSCSPISGHRSVSWYQQTPGQGLQFLFEYFSETQRNKGNFPGRFSGRQFSNSRSEMNVSTLELGDSALYLCASRVEYGNTGELFFGEGSRLTVL.

Regarding this clonotype: A single base separates this from a much larger clone, so it may be a read error. The chain couples TRBV5-1 to TRBJ2-7, with 11 nucleotides matching TRBD2. The CDR3 is 15 residues long. Germline lookup yields CDR1 SGHRS and CDR2 YFSETQ. The junction had 5 bases not matched to a gene; V was cut back by 4 bases and J by 2 bases. CDR3 in amino acids: CASSPGLAVAYEQYF. CDR3 DNA: TGCGCCAGCAGCCCGGGACTAGCGGTAGCCTACGAGCAGTACTTC.

The chain recombines TRBV4-2 with TRBJ1-1; D ambiguous. The CDR3 spans 13 residues. Germline V lookup: CDR1 LGHNA, CDR2 YNFKEQ. Trimming left V 2 bases short and J 4 bases short, with 8 bases between. The CDR3 DNA reads as TGTGCCAGCAGCCAAACAAGGATCACTGAAGCTTTCTTT. Its protein product is CASSQTRITEAFF.

The chain has TRBV7-9 and TRBJ1-2; 7 bases map to TRBD1. CDR3 size: 12 residues. The germline V gene has CDR1 SEHNR and CDR2 FQNEAQ (reference sequence). The ends lost 10 bases at V and 3 bases at J; junction bases unmatched: 5. The CDR3 region is CATEGADYGYTF. CDR3 coding DNA: TGTGCCACCGAGGGGGCTGACTATGGCTACACCTTC.

In this sample, this clonotype turned up once. The chain uses TRBV6-6 and TRBJ2-3; D may be TRBD1 (5 bases). The CDR3 consists of 16 residues. Germline CDR1 MNHNY, CDR2 SVGAGI (reference sequence). V dropped 3 bases and J dropped 5 bases, with 18 bases sitting between them. DNA for the CDR3: TGTGCCAGCAGTTATCACGTGACAGCCCCTGGAGATACGCAGTATTTT. Translation gives CASSYHVTAPGDTQYF.

The rearrangement links TRBV27 to TRBJ2-7, with TRBD1 matching over 8 bases. The CDR3 covers 15 residues. Per germline, CDR1 MNHEY and CDR2 SMNVEV (reference sequence). V gave up 5 bases and J gave up 2 bases; unmatched junction bases: 8. The CDR3 spells CASSAGTGWTYEQYF. The CDR3 coding sequence is TGTGCCAGCAGTGCCGGGACAGGTTGGACCTACGAGCAGTACTTC.

This sequence joins TRBV29-1 and TRBJ2-1; TRBD1 might be the D (5 bases). Germline CDR1 SQVTM, CDR2 ANQGSEA. The CDR3 runs to 12 residues. V lost 6 bases and J 10 bases, leaving 16 bases between the germline ends. The DNA of the CDR3 is TGCAGCGTACTAACAGGATTTTCCGAGCAGTTCTTC. This sequence encodes CSVLTGFSEQFF.

This chain connects TRBV6-2 or TRBV6-3 to TRBJ1-1; D perhaps matches TRBD1 (5 bases). The CDR3 loop spans 14 amino acids. Trimming shortened V by 2 bases and J by 1 base, and 8 bases separated the two germline ends. Germline CDR1 reads MNHEY; CDR2 reads SVGEGT. CDR3: CASSYAGPNTEAFF. As DNA, the CDR3 is TGTGCCAGCAGTTACGCAGGGCCGAACACTGAAGCTTTCTTT.